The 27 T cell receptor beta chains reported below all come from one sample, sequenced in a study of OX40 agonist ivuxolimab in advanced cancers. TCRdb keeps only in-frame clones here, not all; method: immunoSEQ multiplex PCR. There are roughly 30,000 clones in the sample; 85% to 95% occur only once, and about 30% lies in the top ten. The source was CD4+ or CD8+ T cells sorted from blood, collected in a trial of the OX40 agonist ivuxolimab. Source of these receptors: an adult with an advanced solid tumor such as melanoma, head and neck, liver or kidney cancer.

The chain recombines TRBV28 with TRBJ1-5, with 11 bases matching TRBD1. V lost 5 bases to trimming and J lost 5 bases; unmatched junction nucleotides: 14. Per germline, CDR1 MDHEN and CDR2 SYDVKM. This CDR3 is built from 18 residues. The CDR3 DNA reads TGTGCCAGCAGTCTATACCCGGGACAGGGGGTAGTCGATCAGCCCCAGCATTTT. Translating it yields CASSLYPGQGVVDQPQHF.

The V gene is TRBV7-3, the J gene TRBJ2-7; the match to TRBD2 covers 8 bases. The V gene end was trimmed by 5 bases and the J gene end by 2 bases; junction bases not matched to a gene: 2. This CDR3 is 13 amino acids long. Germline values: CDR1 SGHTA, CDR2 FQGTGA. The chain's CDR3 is CASSLTSAYEQYF. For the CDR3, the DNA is TGTGCCAGCAGCCTGACTAGCGCCTACGAGCAGTACTTC.

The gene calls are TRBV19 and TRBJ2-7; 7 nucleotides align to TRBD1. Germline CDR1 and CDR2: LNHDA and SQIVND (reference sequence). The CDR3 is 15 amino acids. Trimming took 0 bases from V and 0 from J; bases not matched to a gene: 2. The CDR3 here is CASSIDRDSSYEQYF. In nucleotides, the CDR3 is TGTGCCAGTAGTATAGACCGGGACAGCTCCTACGAGCAGTACTTC.

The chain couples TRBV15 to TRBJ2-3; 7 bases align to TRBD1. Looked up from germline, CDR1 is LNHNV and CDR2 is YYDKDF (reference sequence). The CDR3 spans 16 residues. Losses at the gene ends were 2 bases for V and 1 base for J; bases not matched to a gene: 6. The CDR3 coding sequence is TGTGCCACCAGCAGAAGCCGGGACAGTGGCACAGATACGCAGTATTTT. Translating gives CATSRSRDSGTDTQYF.

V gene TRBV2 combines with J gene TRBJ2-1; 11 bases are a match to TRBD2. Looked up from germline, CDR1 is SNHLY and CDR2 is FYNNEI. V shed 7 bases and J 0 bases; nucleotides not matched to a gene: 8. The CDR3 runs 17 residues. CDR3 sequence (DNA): TGTGCCAGCAAGGAGACTAGCGGGATGAGCTCCTACAATGAGCAGTTCTTC. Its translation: CASKETSGMSSYNEQFF.

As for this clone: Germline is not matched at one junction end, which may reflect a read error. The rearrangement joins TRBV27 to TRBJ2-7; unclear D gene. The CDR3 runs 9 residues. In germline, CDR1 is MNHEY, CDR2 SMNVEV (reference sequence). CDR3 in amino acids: CTSNYEQYF. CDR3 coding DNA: TGTACCAGCAACTACGAGCAGTACTTC.

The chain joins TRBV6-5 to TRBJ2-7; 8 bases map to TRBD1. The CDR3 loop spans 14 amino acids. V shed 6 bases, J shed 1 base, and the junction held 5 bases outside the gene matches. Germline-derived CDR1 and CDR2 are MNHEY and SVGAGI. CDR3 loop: CASRDRARSYEQYF. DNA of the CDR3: TGTGCCAGCAGGGACAGGGCGAGGTCCTACGAGCAGTACTTC.

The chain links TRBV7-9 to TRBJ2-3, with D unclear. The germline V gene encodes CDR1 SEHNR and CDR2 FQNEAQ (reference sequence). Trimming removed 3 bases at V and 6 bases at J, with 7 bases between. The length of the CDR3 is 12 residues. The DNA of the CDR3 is TGTGCCAGCAGCTTCATCCGGGATACGCAGTATTTT. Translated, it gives CASSFIRDTQYF.

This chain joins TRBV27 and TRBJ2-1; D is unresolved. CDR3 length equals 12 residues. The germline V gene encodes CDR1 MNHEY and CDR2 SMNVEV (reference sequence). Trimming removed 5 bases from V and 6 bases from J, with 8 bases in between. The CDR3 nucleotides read TGTGCCAGCAGTCCATTGGGCAATGAGCAGTTCTTC. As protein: CASSPLGNEQFF.

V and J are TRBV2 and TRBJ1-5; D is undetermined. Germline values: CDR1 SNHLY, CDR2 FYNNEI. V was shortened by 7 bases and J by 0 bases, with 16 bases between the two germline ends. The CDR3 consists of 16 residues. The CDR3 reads CASTSGGPFSNQPQHF. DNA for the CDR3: TGTGCCAGCACCTCCGGAGGTCCCTTTAGCAATCAGCCCCAGCATTTT.

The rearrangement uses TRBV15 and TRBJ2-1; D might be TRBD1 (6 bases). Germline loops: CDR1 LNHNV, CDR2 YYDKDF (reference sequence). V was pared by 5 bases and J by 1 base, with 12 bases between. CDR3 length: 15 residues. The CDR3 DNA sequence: TGTGCCACCAGCCCAGGGGTTATTTCCTACAATGAGCAGTTCTTC. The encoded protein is CATSPGVISYNEQFF.

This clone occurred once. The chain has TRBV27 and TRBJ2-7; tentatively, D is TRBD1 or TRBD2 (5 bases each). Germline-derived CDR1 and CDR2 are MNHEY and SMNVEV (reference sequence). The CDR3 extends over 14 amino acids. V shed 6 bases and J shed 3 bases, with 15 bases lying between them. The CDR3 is CASSWGSPHYEQYF. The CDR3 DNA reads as TGTGCCAGCAGCTGGGGGTCCCCGCACTACGAGCAGTACTTC.

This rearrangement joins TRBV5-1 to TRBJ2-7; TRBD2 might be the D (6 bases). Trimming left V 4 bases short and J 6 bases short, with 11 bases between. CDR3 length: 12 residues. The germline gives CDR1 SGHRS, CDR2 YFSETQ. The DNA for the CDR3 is TGCGCCAGCAGCCTGGCCGGGGGCGAGCAGTACTTC. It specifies CASSLAGGEQYF.

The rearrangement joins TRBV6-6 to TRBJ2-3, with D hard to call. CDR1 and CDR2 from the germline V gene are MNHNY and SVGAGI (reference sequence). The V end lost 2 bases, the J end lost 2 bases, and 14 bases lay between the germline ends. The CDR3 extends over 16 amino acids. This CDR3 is CASSYVALSATDTQYF. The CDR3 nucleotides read TGTGCCAGCAGTTACGTGGCCCTAAGTGCCACAGATACGCAGTATTTT.

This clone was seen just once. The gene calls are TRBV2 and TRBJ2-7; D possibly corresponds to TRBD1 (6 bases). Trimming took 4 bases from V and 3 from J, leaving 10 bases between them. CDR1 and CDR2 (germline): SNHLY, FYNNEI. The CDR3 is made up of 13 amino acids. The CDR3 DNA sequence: TGTGCCAGCAGTGCAAGGGGGATCTACGAGCAGTACTTC. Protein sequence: CASSARGIYEQYF.

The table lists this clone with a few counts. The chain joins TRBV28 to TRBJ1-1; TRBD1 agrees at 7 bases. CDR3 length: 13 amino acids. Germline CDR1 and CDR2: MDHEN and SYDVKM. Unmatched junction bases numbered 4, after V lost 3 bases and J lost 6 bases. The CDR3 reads CASSFTGAPEAFF. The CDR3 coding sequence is TGTGCCAGCAGTTTTACAGGGGCCCCTGAAGCTTTCTTT.

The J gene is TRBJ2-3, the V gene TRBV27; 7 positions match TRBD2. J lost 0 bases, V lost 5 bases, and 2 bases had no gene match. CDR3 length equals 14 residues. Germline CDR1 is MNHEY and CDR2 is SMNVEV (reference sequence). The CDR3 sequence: CASSASGSTDTQYF. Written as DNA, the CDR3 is TGTGCCAGCAGTGCTAGCGGTAGCACAGATACGCAGTATTTT.

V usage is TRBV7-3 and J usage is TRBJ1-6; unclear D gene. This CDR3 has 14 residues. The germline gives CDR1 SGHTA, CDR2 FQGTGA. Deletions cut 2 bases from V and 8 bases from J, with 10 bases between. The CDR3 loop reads CASSLGGWDSPLHF. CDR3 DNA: TGTGCCAGCAGCTTAGGAGGGTGGGATTCACCCCTCCACTTT.

CDR3 in DNA: TGTGCCAGCAAAAATACAGGGTACAATGAGCAGTTCTTC. Protein: CASKNTGYNEQFF. V usage is TRBV6-5 and J usage is TRBJ2-1; D may be TRBD1 (6 bases). The CDR3 sequence is 13 residues long. V was clipped by 7 bases and J by 4 bases, with 11 bases between them. The germline V gene has CDR1 MNHEY and CDR2 SVGAGI.

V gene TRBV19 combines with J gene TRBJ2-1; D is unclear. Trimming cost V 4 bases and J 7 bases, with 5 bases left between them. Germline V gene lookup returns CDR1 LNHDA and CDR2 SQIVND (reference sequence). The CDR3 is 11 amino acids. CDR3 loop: CASSTLNEQFF. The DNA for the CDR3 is TGTGCCAGTAGTACTCTAAATGAGCAGTTCTTC.

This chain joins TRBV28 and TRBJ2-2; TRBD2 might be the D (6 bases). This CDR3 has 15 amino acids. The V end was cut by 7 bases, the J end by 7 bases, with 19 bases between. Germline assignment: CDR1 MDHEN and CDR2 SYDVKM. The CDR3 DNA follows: TGTGCCAGCAACCCCTCCCCGGGGGTTAACGGGGAGCTGTTTTTT. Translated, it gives CASNPSPGVNGELFF.

The CDR3 reads CASSLTSGQETQYF. CDR3 bases: TGTGCCAGCAGCCTGACTAGTGGGCAAGAGACCCAGTACTTC. The chain links TRBV7-9 to TRBJ2-5, with a weak D call TRBD2 (6 bases). Germline CDR1 and CDR2: SEHNR and FQNEAQ (reference sequence). The CDR3 sequence is 14 residues long. The V and J ends lost 5 bases and 2 bases respectively, with 12 bases between them.

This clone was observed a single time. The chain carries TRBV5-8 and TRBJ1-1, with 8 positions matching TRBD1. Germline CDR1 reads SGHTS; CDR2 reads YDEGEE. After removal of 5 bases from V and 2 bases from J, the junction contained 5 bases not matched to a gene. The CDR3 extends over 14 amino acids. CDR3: CASRDRALNTEAFF. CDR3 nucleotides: TGTGCCAGCAGGGACAGGGCTCTTAACACTGAAGCTTTCTTT.

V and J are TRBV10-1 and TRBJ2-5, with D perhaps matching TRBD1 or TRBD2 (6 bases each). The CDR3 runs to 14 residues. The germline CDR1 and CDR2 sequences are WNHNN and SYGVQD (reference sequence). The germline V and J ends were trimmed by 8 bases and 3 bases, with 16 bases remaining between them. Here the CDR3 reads CASSSRGAEETQYF. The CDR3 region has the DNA TGCGCCAGCTCTTCTAGGGGGGCCGAAGAGACCCAGTACTTC.

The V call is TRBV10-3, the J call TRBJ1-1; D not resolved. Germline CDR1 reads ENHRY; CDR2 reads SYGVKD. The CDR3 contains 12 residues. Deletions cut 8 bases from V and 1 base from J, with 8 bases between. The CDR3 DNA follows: TGTGCCATCCCCGGAAAGAACACTGAAGCTTTCTTT. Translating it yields CAIPGKNTEAFF.

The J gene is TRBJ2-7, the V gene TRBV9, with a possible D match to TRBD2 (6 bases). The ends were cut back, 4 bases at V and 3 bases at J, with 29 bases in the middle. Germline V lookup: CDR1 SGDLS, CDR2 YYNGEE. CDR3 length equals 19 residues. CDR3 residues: CASSNPVGTEGHAVYEQYF. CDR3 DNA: TGTGCCAGCAGCAACCCGGTCGGGACGGAGGGTCATGCGGTCTACGAGCAGTACTTC.

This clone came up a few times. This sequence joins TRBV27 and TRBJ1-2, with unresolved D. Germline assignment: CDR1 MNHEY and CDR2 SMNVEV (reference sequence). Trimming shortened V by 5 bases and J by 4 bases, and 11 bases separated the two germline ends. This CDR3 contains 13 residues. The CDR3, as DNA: TGTGCCAGCAGTCCTACTATAGCCTATGGCTACACCTTC. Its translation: CASSPTIAYGYTF.